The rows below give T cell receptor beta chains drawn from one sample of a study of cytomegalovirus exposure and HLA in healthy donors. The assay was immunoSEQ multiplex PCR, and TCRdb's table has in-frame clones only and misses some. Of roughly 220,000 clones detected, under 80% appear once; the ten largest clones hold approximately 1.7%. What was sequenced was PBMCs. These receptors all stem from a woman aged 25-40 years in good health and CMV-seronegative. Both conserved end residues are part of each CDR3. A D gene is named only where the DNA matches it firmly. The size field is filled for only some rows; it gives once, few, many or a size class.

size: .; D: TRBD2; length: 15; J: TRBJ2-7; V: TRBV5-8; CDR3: CASTARTGLANEQYF; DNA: TGTGCCAGCACCGCCCGGACGGGACTAGCTAACGAGCAGTACTTC
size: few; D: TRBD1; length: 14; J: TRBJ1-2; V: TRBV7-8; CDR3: CASSLAGTVGGYTF; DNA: TGTGCCAGCAGCTTAGCCGGGACAGTGGGGGGCTACACCTTC
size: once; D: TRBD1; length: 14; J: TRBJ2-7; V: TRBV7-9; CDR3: CASSSRGQAYEQYF; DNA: TGTGCCAGCAGCTCCCGGGGACAGGCCTACGAGCAGTACTTC
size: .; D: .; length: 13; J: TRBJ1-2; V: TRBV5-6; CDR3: CASSPRRNYGYTF; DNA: TGTGCCAGCAGCCCCAGGAGGAACTATGGCTACACCTTC
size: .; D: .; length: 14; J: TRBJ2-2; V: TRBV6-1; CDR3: CASSEAGDTGELFF; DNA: TGTGCCAGCAGTGAGGCAGGGGACACCGGGGAGCTGTTTTTT
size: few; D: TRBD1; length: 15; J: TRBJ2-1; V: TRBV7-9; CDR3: CASSLAGQGGDEQFF; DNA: TGTGCCAGCAGCTTAGCGGGACAGGGGGGGGATGAGCAGTTCTTC
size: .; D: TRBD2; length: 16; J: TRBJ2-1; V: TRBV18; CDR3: CASSPTSGRSHNEQFF; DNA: TGTGCCAGCTCACCAACTAGCGGGAGGTCCCACAATGAGCAGTTCTTC
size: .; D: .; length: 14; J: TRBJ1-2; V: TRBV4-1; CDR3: CASSQPWTDYGYTF; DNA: TGCGCCAGCAGCCAGCCCTGGACAGACTATGGCTACACCTTC
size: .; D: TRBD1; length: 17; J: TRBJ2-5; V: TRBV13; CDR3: CASSLRDRGMTQETQYF; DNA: TGTGCCAGCAGCCTAAGGGACAGGGGCATGACCCAAGAGACCCAGTACTTC
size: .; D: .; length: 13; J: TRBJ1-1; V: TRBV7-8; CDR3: CASSSTYPTEAFF; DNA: TGTGCCAGCAGCTCCACCTACCCCACTGAAGCTTTCTTT
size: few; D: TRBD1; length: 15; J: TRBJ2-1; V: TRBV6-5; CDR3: CASRGDRGSGNEQFF; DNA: TGTGCCAGCAGGGGTGACAGGGGGTCGGGGAATGAGCAGTTCTTC
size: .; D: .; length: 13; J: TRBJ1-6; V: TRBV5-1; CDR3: CASSPEYNSPLHF; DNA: TGCGCCAGCAGCCCGGAGTATAATTCACCCCTCCACTTT
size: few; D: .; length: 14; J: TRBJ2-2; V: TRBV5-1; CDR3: CASSSNGHAGELFF; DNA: TGCGCCAGCAGCTCGAATGGACACGCGGGGGAGCTGTTTTTT
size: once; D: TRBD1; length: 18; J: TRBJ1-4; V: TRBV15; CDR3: CATSRDSTGSVTNEKLFF; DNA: TGTGCCACCAGCAGAGATTCGACAGGGAGTGTAACTAATGAAAAACTGTTTTTT
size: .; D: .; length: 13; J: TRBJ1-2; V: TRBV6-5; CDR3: CASSYGRGYGYTF; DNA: TGTGCCAGCAGTTACGGAAGAGGCTATGGCTACACCTTC
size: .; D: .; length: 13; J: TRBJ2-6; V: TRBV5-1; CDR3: CASSPGGANVLTF; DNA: TGCGCCAGCAGCCCCGGTGGGGCCAACGTCCTGACTTTC